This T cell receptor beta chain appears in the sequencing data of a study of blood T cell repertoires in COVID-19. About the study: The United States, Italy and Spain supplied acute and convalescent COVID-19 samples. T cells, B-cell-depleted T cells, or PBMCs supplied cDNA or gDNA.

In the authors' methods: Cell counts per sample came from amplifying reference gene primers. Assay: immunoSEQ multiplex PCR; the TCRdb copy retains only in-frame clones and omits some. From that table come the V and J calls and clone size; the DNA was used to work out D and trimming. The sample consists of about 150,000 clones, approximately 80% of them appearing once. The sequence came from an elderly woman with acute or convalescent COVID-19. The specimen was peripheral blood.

The DNA for the CDR3 is TGCGCCAGCAGCTTGGAAGGACAGGCGAATGGCTACACCTTC. Encoded protein: CASSLEGQANGYTF. The chain couples TRBV5-1 to TRBJ1-2, with 7 nucleotides matching TRBD1. CDR3 length: 14 amino acids. Trimming cost V 0 bases and J 6 bases; bases outside gene matches: 5. Germline V lookup: CDR1 SGHRS, CDR2 YFSETQ.